The entry below describes one TCR beta chain. Its target is not known. Germline CDR1 and CDR2: SQVTM and ANQGSEA. The CDR3 has 13 amino acids. V lost 6 bases and J 5 bases, leaving 13 bases between the germline ends. Isolation of CD4+ and CD8+ T cells from PBMCs was achieved by sorting. Following extraction, RNA underwent reverse transcription to cDNA, which served as the sequencing template. Sequencing was performed with immunoSEQ multiplex PCR; in TCRdb, only in-frame clones are kept and a portion is missing. The table lists 90,000 to 130,000 clones, 45% to 70% of them singletons, with around 20% in the top ten. The data were obtained in a study of CD8+ T cells in alopecia areata. Findings of the study overall: It was lesional scalp, especially alopecia totalis/universalis, that showed higher clonality than normal scalp. Scalp specimens additionally yield sequences from normal skin's resident alphabeta T cells.

The TCR comes from a human donor in good health. Sequencing was done on a sample of CD8+ T cells sorted from blood. The chain has TRBV29-1 and TRBJ2-2; possibly TRBD1 or TRBD2 for D (5 bases each). CDR3 residues: CSVGDGGTGELFF. CDR3 coding DNA: TGCAGCGTGGGGGACGGTGGGACCGGGGAGCTGTTTTTT.